Below are 12 T cell receptor gamma chains sequenced from a single sample in a study of gamma-delta T cells after stem cell transplantation. TCRdb called clones from the RT-PCR reads again using CATT. The profile shows over a thousand gamma-chain clones, more than 50% of them singletons. The sequenced sample consisted of gamma-delta T cells. These receptors came from a human donor. It is not recorded whose cells these are; they may come from a transplant donor.

For this clone: Other DNA sequences of this sample code for an identical CDR3. The rearrangement links TRGV9 to TRGJP. TCRdb gives no J gene; it was assigned here by matching the DNA to germline. V shed 0 bases, J shed 7 bases, and the junction held 3 bases outside the gene matches. This CDR3 spans 16 amino acids. Germline V gene sequence: CDR1 GITISATS, CDR2 ISYDGTV (reference sequence). The CDR3 region is CALWEVRELGKKIKVF. The CDR3 DNA reads as TGTGCCTTGTGGGAGGTGCGTGAGTTGGGCAAAAAAATCAAGGTATTT.

On this clone itself: This CDR3 is also generated by other DNA sequences in the sample. The chain links TRGV2 to TRGJ1 or TRGJ2. The J gene was not available in TCRdb and was assigned here by matching the DNA to germline segments. Germline V gene lookup returns CDR1 EGSNGY and CDR2 YDSYNSKV. The junction had 3 bases not matched to a gene; V was cut back by 1 base and J by 0 bases. CDR3 length equals 14 residues. In nucleotides, the CDR3 is TGTGCCACCTGGGACGGTCCGAATTATTATAAGAAACTCTTT. This sequence encodes CATWDGPNYYKKLF.

The CDR3 region is CATWDGPGPRSSSDWIKTF. Here the CDR3 DNA reads TGTGCCACCTGGGACGGGCCTGGTCCCCGAAGTAGTAGTGATTGGATCAAGACGTTT. This sequence joins TRGV2 and TRGJP2. TCRdb offers no J gene call, so here the DNA was matched to germline to obtain one. Looked up from germline, CDR1 is EGSNGY and CDR2 is YDSYNSKV. This CDR3 comprises 19 residues. The V gene end was trimmed by 0 bases and the J gene end by 1 base; junction bases not matched to a gene: 14.

This clone was detected only once. The chain uses TRGV4 and TRGJP2. In the absence of a J gene in TCRdb, the DNA was matched to germline to assign it here. The CDR3 extends over 14 amino acids. Per the germline V gene, CDR1 is EGSTGY and CDR2 is YDSYTSSV. J was trimmed by 4 bases and V by 0 bases; bases with no gene match: 2. Here the CDR3 reads CATWDGPSDWIKTF. The CDR3 DNA follows: TGTGCCACCTGGGATGGGCCTAGTGATTGGATCAAGACGTTT.

V and J are TRGV3 and TRGJ1 or TRGJ2. TCRdb is silent on the J gene; assignment here came from matching the DNA to germline. The V segment lost 8 bases and the J segment 0 bases; nucleotides outside the gene matches: 7. CDR3 length equals 13 residues. Germline V gene lookup returns CDR1 VTNTFY and CDR2 YDVSTARD (reference sequence). CDR3 bases: TGTGCCACCTATAGGGAGAATTATTATAAGAAACTCTTT. Its protein product is CATYRENYYKKLF.

For this clone: One end of the junction is discordant with germline, which a read error may explain. CDR3 in DNA: TGTGCCACCTGGGACAGGCTCGAGAACCTCTTT. Its translation: CATWDRLENLF. The chain joins TRGV5 to TRGJ1 or TRGJ2. This CDR3 has 11 amino acids. CDR1 and CDR2 from the germline V gene are VINAFY and YDVSNSKD.

The chain employs TRGV9 and TRGJ1 or TRGJ2. Here the J gene was assigned by germline matching of the DNA, as TCRdb has none. Trimming removed 3 bases from V and 8 bases from J; junction bases left unmatched: 4. CDR1 and CDR2 from the germline V gene are GITISATS and ISYDGTV (reference sequence). CDR3 length: 11 amino acids. CDR3 residues: CALWEPDKKLF. The CDR3, as DNA: TGTGCCTTGTGGGAGCCCGATAAGAAACTCTTT.

The rearrangement uses TRGV9 and TRGJ1 or TRGJ2. TCRdb does not report a J gene; here it was assigned by matching the DNA to germline references. The CDR3 has 14 amino acids. Trimming at V came to 3 bases and at J to 10 bases, leaving 15 bases not matched to a gene. CDR1 and CDR2 from the germline V gene are GITISATS and ISYDGTV (reference sequence). The CDR3 DNA reads as TGTGCCTTGTGGGAGATAAGCGGGTTTGAGAAGAAACTCTTT. Protein sequence: CALWEISGFEKKLF.

This clone occurred a few times. The chain joins TRGV2 to TRGJ1 or TRGJ2. The J gene, not given by TCRdb, was assigned here from a germline match of the nucleotide sequence. The CDR3 runs to 13 residues. The V segment lost 5 bases and the J segment 0 bases; nucleotides outside the gene matches: 4. CDR1 and CDR2 from the germline V gene are EGSNGY and YDSYNSKV. The CDR3 loop is CATWAKNYYKKLF. Here the CDR3 DNA reads TGTGCCACCTGGGCTAAGAATTATTATAAGAAACTCTTT.

The CDR3 nucleotides are TGTGCCACCTGGGATCCCCGACCCACTTATTATAAGAAACTCTTT. This codes for CATWDPRPTYYKKLF. No V gene was called here, but the J gene is TRGJ1 or TRGJ2. The CDR3 runs to 15 residues.

To note about this clone: Other nucleotide sequences from this sample produce the same CDR3. The rearrangement links TRGV4 to TRGJ1 or TRGJ2. Because TCRdb records no J gene, it was assigned here through a match of the DNA to germline. CDR1 is EGSTGY and CDR2 is YDSYTSSV in the germline V gene. The CDR3 spans 14 residues. V shed 0 bases, J shed 1 base, and the junction held 3 bases outside the gene matches. The CDR3 loop reads CATWDGSNYYKKLF. In nucleotides, the CDR3 is TGTGCCACCTGGGATGGGTCCAATTATTATAAGAAACTCTTT.

No V gene call is available, although the J gene is TRGJ1 or TRGJ2. The CDR3 is 12 residues long. The CDR3 DNA is TGTGCCACCTGGGACGGGCCATTTAGCACCCTCTTT. Translation: CATWDGPFSTLF.